This TCR beta chain was found in a study of response to subunit inactivated influenza vaccine. Study results and limitations: Each seasonal influenza vaccination, the authors suggested, recruits few new T cells.

With respect to this clonotype: Its cognate antigen is unknown.

TCRdb reprocessed the RT-PCR reads via MiXCR and lists one record per CDR3 protein. The repertoire holds 750,000 to 850,000 distinct CDR3 sequences, 15% to 20% seen once, with roughly 11% in the top ten. Trimming shortened V by 0 bases and J by 0 bases, and 10 bases separated the two germline ends. The CDR3 runs to 15 residues. Germline assignment: CDR1 DFQATT and CDR2 SNEGSKA (reference sequence). This sequence was found in a man aged 50-59 years who received an inactivated influenza vaccine. V and J are TRBV20-1 and TRBJ2-3; D gene uncertain. Sequences were derived from PBMCs from blood, sampled more than 4 days after vaccination. CDR3 region: CSARDDGSSTDTQYF. CDR3 coding DNA: TGCAGTGCTAGAGATGACGGTTCTAGCACAGATACGCAGTATTTT.